The source of this TCR beta chain is a study of T cells in Graves' hyperthyroidism and ophthalmopathy. RNA transcripts were the template for amplifying TCR beta CDR3 regions. RT-PCR in the first round (using the HTBI primer set) targeted the TCR CDR3. Using its own MiXCR run on the multiplex PCR reads, TCRdb lists one record per CDR3 protein. The sample carries about 690,000 distinct CDR3 sequences, 17% recorded once. This clonotype was counted many times. Its specificity is not known. Germline V lookup: CDR1 ENHRY, CDR2 SYGVKD. This CDR3 spans 15 amino acids. Between the trimmed V and J ends, which lost 6 bases and 2 bases, there was a span of 16 bases. Whole-study results and caveats: Most clonotypes expanded in thyroid above 0.001 were likewise present in blood.

These patients, aged 18 to 65, had recently diagnosed hyperthyroidism lasting under 2 months. Uncontrolled infection, other autoimmune disease, pregnancy or lactation barred patients from enrollment. Sequenced material: blood. The chain links TRBV10-3 to TRBJ1-2, with a weak D call TRBD1 (6 bases). This clonotype was sampled from a man aged 45-65 years with Graves' hyperthyroidism. The CDR3 reads CAIREGGGENYGYTF. The CDR3 bases are TGTGCCATCAGGGAAGGGGGGGGCGAAAACTATGGCTACACCTTC.